The clone carrying this TCR beta chain was detected a few times. These data belong to a study of T cell changes during pregnancy in multiple sclerosis. Germline V gene sequence: CDR1 SGHRS, CDR2 YFSETQ. This CDR3 has 15 amino acids. J was trimmed by 0 bases and V by 2 bases; bases with no gene match: 5. The data were produced by immunoSEQ multiplex PCR, yet TCRdb's version contains in-frame clones alone and is incomplete. The sample lists about 51,000 clones; approximately 92% were seen once. The material sequenced was CD4+ T cells from peripheral blood mononuclear cells, taken in the third trimester of pregnancy. The clonotype comes from a female donor with multiple sclerosis, enrolled in a pregnancy study. The chain joins TRBV5-1 to TRBJ2-7, with TRBD2 identical over 7 bases. CDR3 DNA sequence: TGCGCCAGCAGCTTAGGCGGGAGTAGCTCCTACGAGCAGTACTTC. Translated, it gives CASSLGGSSSYEQYF.